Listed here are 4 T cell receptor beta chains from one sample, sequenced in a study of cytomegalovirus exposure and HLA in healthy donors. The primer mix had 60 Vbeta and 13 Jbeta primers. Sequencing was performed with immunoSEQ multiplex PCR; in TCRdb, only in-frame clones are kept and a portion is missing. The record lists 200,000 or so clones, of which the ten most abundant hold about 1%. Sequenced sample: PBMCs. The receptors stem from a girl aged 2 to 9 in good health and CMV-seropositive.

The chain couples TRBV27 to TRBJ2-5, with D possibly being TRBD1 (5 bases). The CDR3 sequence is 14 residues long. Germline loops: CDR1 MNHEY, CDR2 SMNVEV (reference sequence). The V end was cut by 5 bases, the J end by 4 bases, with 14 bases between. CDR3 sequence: CASSTQGLGETQYF. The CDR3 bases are TGTGCCAGCAGTACTCAGGGTTTGGGAGAGACCCAGTACTTC.

The CDR3 protein is CASSQGYGNQPQHF. In nucleotides, the CDR3 is TGTGCCAGCAGCCAGGGGTATGGCAATCAGCCCCAGCATTTT. This chain joins TRBV27 and TRBJ1-5; tentatively, D is TRBD1 (6 bases). V was pared by 6 bases and J by 2 bases, with 11 bases between. Germline V gene data show CDR1 as MNHEY and CDR2 as SMNVEV (reference sequence). This CDR3 contains 14 residues.

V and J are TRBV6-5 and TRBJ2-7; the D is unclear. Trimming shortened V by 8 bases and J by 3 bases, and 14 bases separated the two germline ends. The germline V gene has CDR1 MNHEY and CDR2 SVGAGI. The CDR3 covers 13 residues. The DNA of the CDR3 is TGTGCCAGCCGTATGGGCGTTTACTACGAGCAGTACTTC. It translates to CASRMGVYYEQYF.

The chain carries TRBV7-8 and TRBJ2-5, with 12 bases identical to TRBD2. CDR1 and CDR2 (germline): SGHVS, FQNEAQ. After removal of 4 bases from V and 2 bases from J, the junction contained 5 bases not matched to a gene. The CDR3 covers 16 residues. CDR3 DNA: TGTGCCAGCAGCTCGCTAGCGGGAGGGCCACAAGAGACCCAGTACTTC. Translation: CASSSLAGGPQETQYF.